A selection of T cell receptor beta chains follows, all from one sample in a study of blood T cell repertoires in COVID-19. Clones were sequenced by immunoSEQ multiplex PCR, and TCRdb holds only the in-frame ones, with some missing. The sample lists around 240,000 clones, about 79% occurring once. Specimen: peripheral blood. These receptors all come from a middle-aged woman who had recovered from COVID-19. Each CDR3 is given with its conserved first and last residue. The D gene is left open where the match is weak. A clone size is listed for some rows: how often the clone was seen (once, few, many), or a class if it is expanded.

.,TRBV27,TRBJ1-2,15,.,TGTGCCAGCAGTTCCCTTCCTAGGCAGAACTATGGCTACACCTTC,CASSSLPRQNYGYTF
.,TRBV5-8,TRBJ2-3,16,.,TGTGCCAGCAGCTTAAGCCGGGACTCTAGCACAGATACGCAGTATTTT,CASSLSRDSSTDTQYF
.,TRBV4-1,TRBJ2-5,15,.,TGCGCCAGCAGCCAAGTGGGGACTCCACAAGAGACCCAGTACTTC,CASSQVGTPQETQYF
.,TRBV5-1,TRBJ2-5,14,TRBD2,TGCGCCAGCAGCCCGACTAGCACTGAAGAGACCCAGTACTTC,CASSPTSTEETQYF
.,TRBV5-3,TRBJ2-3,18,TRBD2,TGTGCCAGAAGCAATCCGGGACTAGCGGCTATGAGCACAGATACGCAGTATTTT,CARSNPGLAAMSTDTQYF
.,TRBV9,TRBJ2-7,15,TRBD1,TGTGCCAGCAGCTCAACAGGGGACACCCCCTACGAGCAGTACTTC,CASSSTGDTPYEQYF
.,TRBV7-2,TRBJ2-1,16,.,TGTGCCAGCAGCTCTACGACAGGCAGCTCCTACAATGAGCAGTTCTTC,CASSSTTGSSYNEQFF
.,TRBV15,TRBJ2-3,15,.,TGTGCCACCAGCAGAGCCGGAGCTTTATCAGATACGCAGTATTTT,CATSRAGALSDTQYF
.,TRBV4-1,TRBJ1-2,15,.,TGCGCCAGCAGCCAAGAGGGGGCAGCTAACTATGGCTACACCTTC,CASSQEGAANYGYTF
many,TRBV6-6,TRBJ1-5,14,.,TGTGCCAGCAGTCTTAGACAGGGCAATCAGCCCCAGCATTTT,CASSLRQGNQPQHF
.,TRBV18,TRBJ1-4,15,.,TGTGCCAGCTCACCAAATCAGGGTGGGAACGAAAAACTGTTTTTT,CASSPNQGGNEKLFF
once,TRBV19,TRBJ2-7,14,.,TGTGCCAGTAGTATGAGGAGATCCTCCTACGAGCAGTACTTC,CASSMRRSSYEQYF
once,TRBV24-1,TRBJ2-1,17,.,TGTGCCACCAGTGACCATTCCCCAACTAGCTCCTACAATGAGCAGTTCTTC,CATSDHSPTSSYNEQFF
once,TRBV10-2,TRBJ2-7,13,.,TGCGCCAGCAGTGAGACATTAACCTACGAGCAGTACTTC,CASSETLTYEQYF
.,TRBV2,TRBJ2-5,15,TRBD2,TGTGCCAGCAGCGGAGGCGGGGGTTCCGGGGAGACCCAGTACTTC,CASSGGGGSGETQYF
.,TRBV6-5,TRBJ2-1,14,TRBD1,TGTGCCAGCAACGAGGGGGCATCCTACAATGAGCAGTTCTTC,CASNEGASYNEQFF
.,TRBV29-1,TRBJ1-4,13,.,TGCAGCGTTGATGATCGTCGAGGTGAAAAACTGTTTTTT,CSVDDRRGEKLFF
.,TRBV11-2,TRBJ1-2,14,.,TGTGCCAGCAGCCCCCTGGCAGGGTCCTATGGCTACACCTTC,CASSPLAGSYGYTF
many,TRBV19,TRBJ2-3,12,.,TGTGCCAGTAGTCTGACATGGGATACGCAGTATTTT,CASSLTWDTQYF
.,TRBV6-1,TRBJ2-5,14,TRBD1,TGTGCCAGCATTGAACAGGGGCCCCAAGAGACCCAGTACTTC,CASIEQGPQETQYF
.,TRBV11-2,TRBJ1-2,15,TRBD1,TGTGCCAGCAGCCATTATGTAGGGACAGGAAATGGCTACACCTTC,CASSHYVGTGNGYTF
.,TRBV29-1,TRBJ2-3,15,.,TGCAGCGTTGAAGGTTTTGGGCTGAGCACAGATACGCAGTATTTT,CSVEGFGLSTDTQYF
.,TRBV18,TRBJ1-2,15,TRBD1,TGTGCCAGCTCATCGACAGGGGAGGTAAACTATGGCTACACCTTC,CASSSTGEVNYGYTF
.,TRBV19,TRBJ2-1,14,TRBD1,TGTGCCAGTAATGGGGGGACAGGGGCGGATGAGCAGTTCTTC,CASNGGTGADEQFF
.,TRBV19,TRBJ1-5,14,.,TGTGCCAGTAGTCTCCAAACAGGGTATCAGCCCCAGCATTTT,CASSLQTGYQPQHF
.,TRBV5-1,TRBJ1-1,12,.,TGCGCCAGCAGCGGACAGAGGACTGAAGCTTTCTTT,CASSGQRTEAFF
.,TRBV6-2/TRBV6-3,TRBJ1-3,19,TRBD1,TGTGCCAGCAGTTACTCCCGGGACAGACGCCTTCTTAATCGGGACACCATATATTTT,CASSYSRDRRLLNRDTIYF
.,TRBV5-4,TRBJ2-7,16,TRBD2,TGTGCCAGCAGCCCGGGACTAGCGGGGGGAACCTACGAGCAGTACTTC,CASSPGLAGGTYEQYF
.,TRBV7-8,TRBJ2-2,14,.,TGTGCCAGCAGCCAAACAGGGTACACCGGGGAGCTGTTTTTT,CASSQTGYTGELFF
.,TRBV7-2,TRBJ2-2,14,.,TGTGCCAGCAGCTCGAGAATTAGCACCGGGGAGCTGTTTTTT,CASSSRISTGELFF
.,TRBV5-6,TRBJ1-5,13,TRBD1,TGTGCCAGCAGCTACGACAGGGACCAGCCCCAGCATTTT,CASSYDRDQPQHF
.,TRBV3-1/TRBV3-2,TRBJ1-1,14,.,TGTGCCAGCAGCTCCCGGGGGGGGCGCGGTGAAGCTTTCTTT,CASSSRGGRGEAFF
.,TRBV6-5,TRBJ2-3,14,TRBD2,TGTGCCAGCAGTCGGAGCGGGGGGGCAGATACGCAGTATTTT,CASSRSGGADTQYF
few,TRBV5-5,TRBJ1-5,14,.,TGTGCCAGCAGCTTTACAGATAGCAATCAGCCCCAGCATTTT,CASSFTDSNQPQHF
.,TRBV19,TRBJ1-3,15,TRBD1,TGTGCCAGTAGTATGGGGACAGGGACTGGAAACACCATATATTTT,CASSMGTGTGNTIYF
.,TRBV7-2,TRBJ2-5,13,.,TGTGCCAGCAGCTCAGGACAACAAGAGACCCAGTACTTC,CASSSGQQETQYF
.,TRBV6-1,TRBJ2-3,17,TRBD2,TGTGCCAGCAGTGAAAGGACTAGCGGGGGTATAACAGATACGCAGTATTTT,CASSERTSGGITDTQYF
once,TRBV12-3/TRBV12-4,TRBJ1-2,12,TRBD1,TGTGCCAGCAGCCTCGAGACAGGGGGCTACACCTTC,CASSLETGGYTF
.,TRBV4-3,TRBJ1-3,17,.,TGCGCCAGCAGCCAAGATACGGTCCCGAGCTCTGGAAACACCATATATTTT,CASSQDTVPSSGNTIYF
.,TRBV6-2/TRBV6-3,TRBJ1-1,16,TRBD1,TGTGCCAGCAGTTCCCTCAATGCAGGGGGCTCCACTGAAGCTTTCTTT,CASSSLNAGGSTEAFF
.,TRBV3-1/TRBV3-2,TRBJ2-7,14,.,TGTGCCAGCAGCCAAGATACAGTGAGACACGAGCAGTACTTC,CASSQDTVRHEQYF
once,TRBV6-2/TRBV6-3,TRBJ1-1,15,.,TGTGCCAGCAGTTACTCCCCGACAGTGAACACTGAAGCTTTCTTT,CASSYSPTVNTEAFF
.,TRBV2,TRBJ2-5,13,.,TGTGCCAGCAGAGGGGGACCCGAAGAGACCCAGTACTTC,CASRGGPEETQYF
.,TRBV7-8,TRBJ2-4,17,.,TGTGCCAGCAGCCCATTCACAGGAAGGGGGGCCAAAAACATTCAGTACTTC,CASSPFTGRGAKNIQYF
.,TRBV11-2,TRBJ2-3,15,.,TGTGCCAGCAGCTCAGGGGCTGGGCGCGCAGATACGCAGTATTTT,CASSSGAGRADTQYF
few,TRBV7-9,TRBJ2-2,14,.,TGTGCCAGCAGCTTAGATCCCTACACCGGGGAGCTGTTTTTT,CASSLDPYTGELFF
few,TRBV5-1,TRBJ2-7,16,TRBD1,TGCGCCAGCAGCAACAGACAGGGGGCGGTAATCTACGAGCAGTACTTC,CASSNRQGAVIYEQYF
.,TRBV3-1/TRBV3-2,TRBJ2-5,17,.,TGTGCCAGCAGCCAAGGGACTAAGACTACCTACCAAGAGACCCAGTACTTC,CASSQGTKTTYQETQYF
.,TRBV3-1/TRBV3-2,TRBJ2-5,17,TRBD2,TGTGCCAGCAGCCAAGACCCCCCGGGCGGGGGACAAGAGACCCAGTACTTC,CASSQDPPGGGQETQYF
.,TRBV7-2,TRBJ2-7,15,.,TGTGCCAGCAGCTTAGATGGCGGAGGGTCCTACGAGCAGTACTTC,CASSLDGGGSYEQYF
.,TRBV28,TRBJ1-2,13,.,TGTGCCAGCAGTTTCCGGGACTACTATGGCTACACCTTC,CASSFRDYYGYTF
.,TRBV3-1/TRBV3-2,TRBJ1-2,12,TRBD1,TGTGCCAGCCGGGACAGCCTCTATGGCTACACCTTC,CASRDSLYGYTF